What follows are 23 T cell receptor beta chains derived from one specimen sequenced in a study of T cell repertoires in cytomegalovirus infection. TCRdb re-called the reads through MiXCR, storing one row per CDR3 protein. The sample includes approximately 140,000 distinct CDR3 sequences, roughly 25% of them seen just once. Their antigens are not known. Sequencing used PBMCs, sequenced either directly or after in vitro stimulation (not recorded which). The receptors were gathered from a human donor in good health (CMV status not recorded). Some clones in this sample may be carry-over from other donors' samples.

Many counts were recorded for this clonotype. The V and J genes are TRBV7-2 and TRBJ2-3; perhaps D is TRBD1 or TRBD2 (5 bases each). Trimming shortened V by 4 bases and J by 2 bases, and 16 bases separated the two germline ends. Germline CDR1 is SGHTA and CDR2 is FQGNSA. The CDR3 contains 16 residues. The CDR3 protein is CASSSSPGRPTDTQYF. In DNA form, the CDR3 reads TGTGCCAGCAGCTCCTCCCCGGGACGACCCACAGATACGCAGTATTTT.

This clonotype was seen at least ten times. The chain joins TRBV12-3 or TRBV12-4 to TRBJ2-4; 8 bases fit TRBD2. This CDR3 has 17 amino acids. The V segment lost 6 bases and the J segment 0 bases; nucleotides outside the gene matches: 10. The CDR3 sequence is CASSLGRVTEAKNIQYF. Here the CDR3 DNA reads TGTGCCAGCAGCCTCGGGAGGGTAACGGAAGCCAAAAACATTCAGTACTTC.

This clonotype occurred many times. This chain uses TRBV7-2 with TRBJ2-3; TRBD2 aligns across 12 bases. There are 17 residues in the CDR3. Per the germline V gene, CDR1 is SGHTA and CDR2 is FQGNSA. V shed 2 bases, J shed 0 bases, and the junction held 3 bases outside the gene matches. CDR3 in amino acids: CASSLLAGGASTDTQYF. CDR3 DNA sequence: TGTGCCAGCAGCTTACTAGCGGGAGGGGCTAGCACAGATACGCAGTATTTT.

At least ten counts were recorded for this clonotype. The DNA for the CDR3 is TGTGCCAGCAGCTCACGAAGCGGGAGATTAGAAGAGACCCAGTACTTC. It specifies CASSSRSGRLEETQYF. The rearrangement joins TRBV9 to TRBJ2-5, with 8 bases fitting TRBD2. CDR3 length: 16 residues. Germline CDR1 and CDR2: SGDLS and YYNGEE. With V trimmed by 4 bases and J by 3 bases, 11 bases remained unmatched.

J is TRBJ2-5 and V is TRBV7-6, with 15 nucleotides matching TRBD2. V lost 7 bases, J lost 2 bases, and 8 bases stayed unmatched. From germline, CDR1 is SGHVS and CDR2 FNYEAQ. The CDR3 has 17 residues. Here the CDR3 reads CASTGLAGGRRQETQYF. In DNA, the CDR3 is TGTGCCAGCACCGGACTAGCGGGAGGGAGGCGGCAAGAGACCCAGTACTTC.

CDR3 nucleotide sequence: TGTGCCAGCACCGCGGCGGGCAGCCCGAACACTGAAGCTTTCTTT. It codes for CASTAAGSPNTEAFF. The gene calls are TRBV28 and TRBJ1-1; D gene uncertain. V lost 7 bases and J lost 1, with 16 bases in between. The length of the CDR3 is 15 residues. From germline, CDR1 is MDHEN and CDR2 SYDVKM.

CDR3 in amino acids: CASTPDRGNTIYF. The DNA of the CDR3 is TGTGCCAGCACCCCGGACAGAGGAAACACCATATATTTT. The V gene is TRBV7-2, the J gene TRBJ1-3; tentative D call: TRBD1 (6 bases). V lost 7 bases and J lost 4, with 11 bases in between. CDR3 length equals 13 residues. Germline assignment: CDR1 SGHTA and CDR2 FQGNSA. The full variable domain, rest sourced from reference TRBV7-2 and TRBJ1-3, is GAGVSQSPSNKVTEKGKDVELRCDPISGHTALYWYRQSLGQGLEFLIYFQGNSAPDKSGLPSDRFSAERTGGSVSTLTIQRTQQEDSAVYLCASTPDRGNTIYFGEGSWLTVV.

This clonotype was seen a handful of times. This chain uses TRBV7-9 with TRBJ2-7; 10 bases agree with TRBD2. Germline lookup yields CDR1 SEHNR and CDR2 FQNEAQ (reference sequence). The CDR3 is 15 amino acids. The junction had 7 bases not matched to a gene; V was cut back by 5 bases and J by 3 bases. The CDR3 DNA is TGTGCCAGCAGCCTCGCCGGACTAGCGGACTACGAGCAGTACTTC. It is translated as CASSLAGLADYEQYF.

This clonotype turned up a few times. The chain combines TRBV7-2 with TRBJ1-1, with 7 bases fitting TRBD1. Germline loops: CDR1 SGHTA, CDR2 FQGNSA. This CDR3 is 14 amino acids long. J gave up 5 bases and V 1 base, and 4 bases lay outside the gene matches. CDR3 sequence reads: CASSLDFRGTEAFF. The DNA for the CDR3 is TGTGCCAGCAGCTTAGATTTCAGGGGGACTGAAGCTTTCTTT.

The gene calls are TRBV11-2 and TRBJ2-5; 11 nucleotides agree with TRBD2. Germline-derived CDR1 and CDR2 are SGHAT and FQNNGV. This CDR3 region has 17 residues. V gave up 4 bases and J gave up 3 bases; unmatched junction bases: 10. CDR3 sequence: CASSYWTSGLIKETQYF. CDR3 coding DNA: TGTGCCAGCAGCTATTGGACTAGCGGGCTGATTAAAGAGACCCAGTACTTC.

Only a few counts were recorded for this clonotype. The chain has TRBV14 and TRBJ2-2, with D maybe TRBD1 (5 bases). CDR3 length: 16 residues. Trimming stripped 0 bases from V and 6 bases from J, with 14 bases between. Germline CDR1 is SGHDN and CDR2 is FVKESK. CDR3 protein: CASSQDPAGRSGELFF. The CDR3 region has the DNA TGTGCCAGCAGCCAAGATCCCGCAGGGCGGTCCGGGGAGCTGTTTTTT. The variable domain in full, with the rest retrieved from reference TRBV14 and TRBJ2-2, is EAGVTQFPSHSVIEKGQTVTLRCDPISGHDNLYWYRRVMGKEIKFLLHFVKESKQDESGMPNNRFLAERTGGTYSTLKVQPAELEDSGVYFCASSQDPAGRSGELFFGEGSRLTVL.

The gene calls are TRBV25-1 and TRBJ1-1; D is unresolved. The germline V gene has CDR1 MGHDK and CDR2 SYGVNS. This CDR3 has 14 amino acids. V dropped 2 bases and J dropped 3 bases, with 10 bases sitting between them. CDR3 protein: CASSEIRGDTEAFF. The CDR3 DNA reads as TGTGCCAGCAGTGAAATTCGAGGTGACACTGAAGCTTTCTTT.

The CDR3 protein is CASSREGVSGNTIYF. The DNA for the CDR3 is TGTGCCAGCAGCCGTGAGGGGGTCTCTGGAAACACCATATATTTT. The chain has TRBV5-4 and TRBJ1-3, with a weak D call TRBD1 (6 bases). The V gene's germline CDR1 is SGHNT and CDR2 YYREEE (reference sequence). V gave up 4 bases and J gave up 0 bases, with 11 bases separating them. CDR3 length: 15 amino acids.

V usage is TRBV4-1 and J usage is TRBJ1-6, with 8 bases identical to TRBD1. V was clipped by 3 bases and J by 6 bases; unmatched bases: 4. Germline V gene sequence: CDR1 MGHRA, CDR2 YSYEKL. CDR3 length equals 15 residues. CDR3 coding DNA: TGCGCCAGCAGCCATAAACAGGGGGTTAATTCACCCCTCCACTTT. This sequence encodes CASSHKQGVNSPLHF.

V is TRBV6-1 and J is TRBJ1-5; 8 bases are shared with TRBD1. Trimming removed 7 bases from V and 6 bases from J; junction bases left unmatched: 8. The CDR3 loop spans 14 amino acids. Germline lookup yields CDR1 MNHNS and CDR2 SASEGT. The CDR3 DNA is TGTGCCAGCACATTCGACAGGGGAGGTCAGCCCCAGCATTTT. Protein: CASTFDRGGQPQHF.

This chain joins TRBV24-1 and TRBJ2-2; possibly TRBD1 or TRBD2 for D (5 bases each). From germline, CDR1 is KGHDR and CDR2 SFDVKD. The CDR3 is made up of 18 amino acids. The V and J ends lost 4 bases and 5 bases respectively, with 22 bases between them. CDR3 sequence reads: CATSDSRREIRGTGELFF. For the CDR3, the DNA is TGTGCCACCAGTGACTCCCGCCGGGAAATTAGGGGAACCGGGGAGCTGTTTTTT.

The chain uses TRBV29-1 and TRBJ1-3; perhaps TRBD1 as D (5 bases). This CDR3 region has 14 residues. Trimming took 8 bases from V and 2 from J, leaving 16 bases between them. Germline V lookup: CDR1 SQVTM, CDR2 ANQGSEA. CDR3 loop: CSFSVGGTGNTIYF. The CDR3 nucleotides are TGCAGCTTCTCGGTCGGGGGGACTGGAAACACCATATATTTT.

This clonotype turned up a few times. The rearrangement uses TRBV27 and TRBJ1-1, with D uncertain. The length of the CDR3 is 14 residues. Germline V gives CDR1 MNHEY, CDR2 SMNVEV (reference sequence). V lost 1 base and J 2 bases, leaving 8 bases between the germline ends. The CDR3 DNA sequence: TGTGCCAGCAGTTTATGGTCCAGAAACACTGAAGCTTTCTTT. Protein sequence: CASSLWSRNTEAFF.

CDR3 bases: TGTGCCAGCAGCGAAGACAGCCCTGAAGCTTTCTTT. Amino acids: CASSEDSPEAFF. The chain joins TRBV7-3 to TRBJ1-1, with D possibly matching TRBD1 (5 bases). V gave up 5 bases and J gave up 6 bases, with 10 bases separating them. This CDR3 region has 12 residues. Germline CDR1 is SGHTA and CDR2 is FQGTGA. The variable domain in full, with the rest retrieved from reference TRBV7-3 and TRBJ1-1, is GAGVSQTPSNKVTEKGKYVELRCDPISGHTALYWYRQSLGQGPEFLIYFQGTGAADDSGLPNDRFFAVRPEGSVSTLKIQRTERGDSAVYLCASSEDSPEAFFGQGTRLTVV.

This clonotype was observed a handful of times. The chain is built from TRBV12-3 or TRBV12-4 and TRBJ2-7; a weak D match, TRBD1 (5 bases). The CDR3 runs to 12 residues. Deletions cut 1 base from V and 7 bases from J, with 8 bases between. CDR3 protein: CASSLEGFEQYV. As DNA, the CDR3 is TGTGCCAGCAGTTTAGAGGGGTTTGAGCAGTACGTC.

This clonotype was detected a few times. The chain combines TRBV4-3 with TRBJ2-2; no definite D call. Looked up from germline, CDR1 is LGHNA and CDR2 is YSLEER. Trimming took off 0 bases at V and 1 base at J, with 9 bases between the two ends. The CDR3 spans 16 residues. The CDR3 loop reads CASSQEDRRNTGELFF. The DNA of the CDR3 is TGCGCCAGCAGCCAAGAGGATCGACGGAACACCGGGGAGCTGTTTTTT.

The V and J genes are TRBV2 and TRBJ2-7, with D possibly being TRBD2 (5 bases). From germline, CDR1 is SNHLY and CDR2 FYNNEI. Trimming left V 3 bases short and J 6 bases short, with 9 bases between. The CDR3 is 12 residues long. The CDR3 region has the DNA TGTGCCAGCAGTGATACTAGGATCGAGCAGTACGTC. The encoded protein is CASSDTRIEQYV.

This CDR3 is CASRAGGPFLLRNEQFF. The CDR3 DNA follows: TGTGCCAGTCGAGCGGGAGGGCCGTTCCTATTAAGAAATGAGCAGTTCTTC. The J gene is TRBJ2-1, the V gene TRBV6-5; 10 nucleotides match TRBD2. V shed 9 bases, J shed 7 bases, and the junction held 18 bases outside the gene matches. The CDR3 has 17 residues. CDR1 and CDR2 (germline): MNHEY, SVGAGI.